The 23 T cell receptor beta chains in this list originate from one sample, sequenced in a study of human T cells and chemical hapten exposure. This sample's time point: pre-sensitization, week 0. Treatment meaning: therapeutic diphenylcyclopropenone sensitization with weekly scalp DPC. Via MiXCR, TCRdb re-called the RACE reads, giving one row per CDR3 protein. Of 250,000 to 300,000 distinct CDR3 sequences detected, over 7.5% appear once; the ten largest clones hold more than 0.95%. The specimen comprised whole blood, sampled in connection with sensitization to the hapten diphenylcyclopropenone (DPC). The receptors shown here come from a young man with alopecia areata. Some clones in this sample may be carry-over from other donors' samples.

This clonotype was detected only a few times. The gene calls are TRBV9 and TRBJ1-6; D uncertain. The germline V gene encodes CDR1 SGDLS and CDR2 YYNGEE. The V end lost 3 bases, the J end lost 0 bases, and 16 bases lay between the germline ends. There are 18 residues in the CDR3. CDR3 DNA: TGTGCCAGCAGCGAAGGAACATATCTAGCCTCCTATAATTCACCCCTCCACTTT. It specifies CASSEGTYLASYNSPLHF.

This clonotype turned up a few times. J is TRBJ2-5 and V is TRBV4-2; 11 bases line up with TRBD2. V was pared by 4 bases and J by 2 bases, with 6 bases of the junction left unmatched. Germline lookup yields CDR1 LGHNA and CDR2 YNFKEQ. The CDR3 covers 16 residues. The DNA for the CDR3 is TGTGCCAGCAGCCCCCTAGCGGGGGGTACTCAAGAGACCCAGTACTTC. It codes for CASSPLAGGTQETQYF.

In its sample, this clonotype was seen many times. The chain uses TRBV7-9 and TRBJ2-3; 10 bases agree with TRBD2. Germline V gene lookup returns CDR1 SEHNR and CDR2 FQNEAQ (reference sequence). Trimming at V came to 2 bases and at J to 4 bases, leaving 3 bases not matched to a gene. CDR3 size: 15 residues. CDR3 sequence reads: CASSLSGGASDTQYF. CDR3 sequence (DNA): TGTGCCAGCAGCTTAAGCGGGGGGGCTTCAGATACGCAGTATTTT.

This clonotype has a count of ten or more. The CDR3 loop is CASRLTNTEAFF. CDR3 sequence (DNA): TGTGCCAGCCGGTTGACGAACACTGAAGCTTTCTTT. The chain carries TRBV28 and TRBJ1-1, with D unresolved. The germline V gene has CDR1 MDHEN and CDR2 SYDVKM. There are 12 residues in the CDR3. Trimming stripped 8 bases from V and 1 base from J, with 8 bases between.

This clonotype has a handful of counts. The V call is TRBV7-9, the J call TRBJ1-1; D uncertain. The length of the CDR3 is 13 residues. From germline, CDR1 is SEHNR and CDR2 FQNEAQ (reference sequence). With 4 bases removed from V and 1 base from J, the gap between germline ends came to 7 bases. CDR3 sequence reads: CASSSVSNTEAFF. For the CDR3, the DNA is TGTGCCAGCAGCTCTGTCTCGAACACTGAAGCTTTCTTT. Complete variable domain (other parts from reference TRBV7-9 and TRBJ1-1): DTGVSQNPRHKITKRGQNVTFRCDPISEHNRLYWYRQTLGQGPEFLTYFQNEAQLEKSRLLSDRFSAERPKGSFSTLEIQRTEQGDSAMYLCASSSVSNTEAFFGQGTRLTVV.

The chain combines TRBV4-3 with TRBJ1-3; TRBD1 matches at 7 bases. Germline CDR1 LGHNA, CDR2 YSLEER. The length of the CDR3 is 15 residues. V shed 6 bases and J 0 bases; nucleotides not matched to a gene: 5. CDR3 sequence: CASSGDRNSGNTIYF. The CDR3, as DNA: TGCGCCAGCAGTGGGGACAGAAACTCTGGAAACACCATATATTTT.

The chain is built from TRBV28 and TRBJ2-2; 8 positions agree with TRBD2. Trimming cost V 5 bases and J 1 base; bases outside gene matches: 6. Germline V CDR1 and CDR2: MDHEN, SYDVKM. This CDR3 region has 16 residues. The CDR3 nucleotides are TGTGCCAGCAGTCGACGGACTAGCCAGAACACCGGGGAGCTGTTTTTT. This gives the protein CASSRRTSQNTGELFF. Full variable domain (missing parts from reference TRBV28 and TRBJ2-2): DVKVTQSSRYLVKRTGEKVFLECVQDMDHENMFWYRQDPGLGLRLIYFSYDVKMKEKGDIPEGYSVSREKKERFSLILESASTNQTSMYLCASSRRTSQNTGELFFGEGSRLTVL.

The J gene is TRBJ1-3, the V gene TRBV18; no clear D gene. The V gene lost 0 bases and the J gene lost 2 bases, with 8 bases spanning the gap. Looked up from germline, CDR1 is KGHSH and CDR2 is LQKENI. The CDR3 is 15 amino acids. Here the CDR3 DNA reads TGTGCCAGCTCACCACCGGTCGGGGCTGGAAACACCATATATTTT. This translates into CASSPPVGAGNTIYF.

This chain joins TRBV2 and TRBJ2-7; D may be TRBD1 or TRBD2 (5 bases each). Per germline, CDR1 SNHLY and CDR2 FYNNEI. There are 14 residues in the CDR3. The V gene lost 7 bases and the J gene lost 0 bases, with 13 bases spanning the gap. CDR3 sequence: CASKRDGSSYEQYV. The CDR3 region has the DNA TGTGCCAGCAAACGGGACGGTAGCTCCTACGAGCAGTACGTC.

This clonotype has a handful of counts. The CDR3 reads CATSTPAFLLTGELFF. As DNA, the CDR3 is TGTGCCACCAGTACCCCAGCGTTTCTTCTTACCGGGGAGCTGTTTTTT. The gene calls are TRBV24-1 and TRBJ2-2, with D unresolved. V was clipped by 6 bases and J by 5 bases, with 18 bases between them. The CDR3 totals 16 residues. Germline CDR1 is KGHDR and CDR2 is SFDVKD.

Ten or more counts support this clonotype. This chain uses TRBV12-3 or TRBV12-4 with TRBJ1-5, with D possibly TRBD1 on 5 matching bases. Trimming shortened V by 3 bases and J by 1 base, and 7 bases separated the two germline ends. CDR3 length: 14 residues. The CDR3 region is CASSFEGSNQPQHF. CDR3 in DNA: TGTGCCAGCAGTTTTGAGGGGAGCAATCAGCCCCAGCATTTT.

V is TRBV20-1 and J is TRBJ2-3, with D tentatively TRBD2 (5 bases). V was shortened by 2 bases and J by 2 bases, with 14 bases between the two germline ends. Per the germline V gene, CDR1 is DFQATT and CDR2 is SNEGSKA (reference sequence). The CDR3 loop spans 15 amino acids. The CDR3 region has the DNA TGCAGTGCTAGAAAGGCGCGGGCCCTCACAGATACGCAGTATTTT. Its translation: CSARKARALTDTQYF.

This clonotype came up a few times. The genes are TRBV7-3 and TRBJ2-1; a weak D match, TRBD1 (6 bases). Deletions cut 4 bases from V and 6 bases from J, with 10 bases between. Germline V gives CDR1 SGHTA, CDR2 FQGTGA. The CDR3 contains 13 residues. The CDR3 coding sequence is TGTGCCAGCAGCTCCGACAGGCCCAATGAGCAGTTCTTC. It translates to CASSSDRPNEQFF. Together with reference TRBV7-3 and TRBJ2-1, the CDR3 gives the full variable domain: GAGVSQTPSNKVTEKGKYVELRCDPISGHTALYWYRQSLGQGPEFLIYFQGTGAADDSGLPNDRFFAVRPEGSVSTLKIQRTERGDSAVYLCASSSDRPNEQFFGPGTRLTVL.

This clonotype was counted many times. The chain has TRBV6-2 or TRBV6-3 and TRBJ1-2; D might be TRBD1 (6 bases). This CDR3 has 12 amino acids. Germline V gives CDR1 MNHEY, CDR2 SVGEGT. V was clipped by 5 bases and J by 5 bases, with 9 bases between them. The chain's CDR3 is CASSRQEYGYTF. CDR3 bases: TGTGCCAGCAGTAGACAGGAGTATGGCTACACCTTC.

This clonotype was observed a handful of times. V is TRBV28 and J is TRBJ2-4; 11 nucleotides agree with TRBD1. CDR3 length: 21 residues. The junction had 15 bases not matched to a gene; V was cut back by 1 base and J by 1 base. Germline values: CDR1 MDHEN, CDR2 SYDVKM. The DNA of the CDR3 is TGTGCCAGCAGTTTATTCGAGAAGGGACAGGGGGAAGTGGTGGCCAAAAACATTCAGTACTTC. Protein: CASSLFEKGQGEVVAKNIQYF.

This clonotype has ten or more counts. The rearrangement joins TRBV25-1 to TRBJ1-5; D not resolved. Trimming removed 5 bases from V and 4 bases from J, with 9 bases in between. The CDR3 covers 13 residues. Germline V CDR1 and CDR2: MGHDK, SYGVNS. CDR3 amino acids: CASSLSENQPQHF. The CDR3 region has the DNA TGTGCCAGCAGTTTGTCCGAAAATCAGCCCCAGCATTTT.

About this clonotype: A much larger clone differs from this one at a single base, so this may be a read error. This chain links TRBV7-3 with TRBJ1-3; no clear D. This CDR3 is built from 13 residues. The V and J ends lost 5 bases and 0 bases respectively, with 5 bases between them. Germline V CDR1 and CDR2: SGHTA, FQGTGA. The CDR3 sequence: CASSGDSGNTIYF. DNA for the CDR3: TGTGCCAGCAGCGGGGACTCTGGAAACACCATATATTTT.

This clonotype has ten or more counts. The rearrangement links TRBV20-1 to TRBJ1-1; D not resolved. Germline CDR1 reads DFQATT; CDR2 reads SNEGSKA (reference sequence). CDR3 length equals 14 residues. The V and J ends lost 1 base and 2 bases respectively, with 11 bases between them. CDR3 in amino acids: CSARVPGRNTEAFF. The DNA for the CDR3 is TGCAGTGCTAGAGTGCCAGGCCGAAACACTGAAGCTTTCTTT.

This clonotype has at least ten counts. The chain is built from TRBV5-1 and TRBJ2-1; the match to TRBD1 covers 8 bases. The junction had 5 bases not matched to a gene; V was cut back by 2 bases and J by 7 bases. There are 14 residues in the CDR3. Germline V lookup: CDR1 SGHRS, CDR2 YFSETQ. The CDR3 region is CASSLGQGGNEQFF. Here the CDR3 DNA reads TGCGCCAGCAGCTTAGGACAGGGAGGAAATGAGCAGTTCTTC.

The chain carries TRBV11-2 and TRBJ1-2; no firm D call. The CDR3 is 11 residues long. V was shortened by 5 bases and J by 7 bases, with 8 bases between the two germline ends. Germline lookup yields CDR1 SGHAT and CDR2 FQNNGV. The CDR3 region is CASSSQVGYTF. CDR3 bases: TGTGCCAGCAGCAGCCAGGTTGGCTACACCTTC.

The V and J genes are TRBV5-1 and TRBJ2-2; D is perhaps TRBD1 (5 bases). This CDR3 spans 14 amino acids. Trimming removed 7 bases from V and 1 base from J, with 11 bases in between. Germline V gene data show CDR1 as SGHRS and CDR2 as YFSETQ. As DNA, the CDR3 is TGCGCCAGCTCCATGGGGCAGAACACCGGGGAGCTGTTTTTT. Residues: CASSMGQNTGELFF.

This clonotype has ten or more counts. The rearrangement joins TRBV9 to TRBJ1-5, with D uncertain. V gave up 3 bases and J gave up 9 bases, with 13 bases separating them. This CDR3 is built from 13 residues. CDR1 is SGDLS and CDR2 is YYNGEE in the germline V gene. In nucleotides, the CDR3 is TGTGCCAGCAGCGAAACCGCATCATGGCCCCAGCATTTT. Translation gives CASSETASWPQHF.

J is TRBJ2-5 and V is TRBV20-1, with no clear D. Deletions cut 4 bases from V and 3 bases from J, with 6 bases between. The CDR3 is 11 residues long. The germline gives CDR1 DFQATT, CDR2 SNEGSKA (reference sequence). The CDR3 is CSAKPEETQYF. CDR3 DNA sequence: TGCAGTGCTAAACCCGAAGAGACCCAGTACTTC.